Below are 12 T cell receptor beta chains sequenced from a single sample in a study of regulatory T cells in long-lasting Graves disease. Specified time point: newly diagnosed GD, antithyroid drugs for less than 3 months. The TCR library was made from RNA that had been extracted from PBMCs in TRIzol. Arm-PCR with iRepertoire HTBI primers amplified the CDR3 regions for these TCR beta libraries. TCRdb reprocessed the multiplex PCR reads via MiXCR and lists one record per CDR3 protein. The profile covers 620,000 or so distinct CDR3 sequences, with roughly 15% appearing a single time and 15% to 20% taken by the ten largest. In addition, the sample was reused for a study of T cells in Graves' hyperthyroidism and ophthalmopathy.

Sample: peripheral blood mononuclear cells (PBMCs), taken at new diagnosis, from a patient treated with antithyroid drugs. These receptors were collected from a woman in her 30s with Graves disease.

This clonotype was counted at least ten times. This rearrangement joins TRBV3-1 to TRBJ2-7; no reliable D call. Trimming removed 0 bases from V and 5 bases from J, with 8 bases in between. Germline V CDR1 and CDR2: LGHDT, YNNKEL (reference sequence). The CDR3 has 13 amino acids. The CDR3 coding sequence is TGTGCCAGCAGCCAAGACAACCGAGACGAGCAGTACTTC. It is translated as CASSQDNRDEQYF.

This clonotype was recorded many times. The genes are TRBV7-3 and TRBJ1-1; D unclear. Trimming shortened V by 6 bases and J by 1 base, and 9 bases separated the two germline ends. Germline-derived CDR1 and CDR2 are SGHTA and FQGTGA. The CDR3 length is 13 residues. This chain's CDR3 is CASSLTSNTEAFF. As DNA, the CDR3 is TGTGCCAGCAGTCTAACATCGAACACTGAAGCTTTCTTT.

This clonotype was seen more than once but under ten times. The chain is built from TRBV30 and TRBJ2-1; the match to TRBD1 covers 7 bases. The V gene's germline CDR1 is GTSNPN and CDR2 SVGIG (reference sequence). The junction had 4 bases not matched to a gene; V was cut back by 6 bases and J by 2 bases. The CDR3 consists of 13 residues. The CDR3 DNA sequence: TGTGCCTGTAACAGGGGTCCCTACAATGAGCAGTTCTTC. This sequence encodes CACNRGPYNEQFF.

This clonotype was picked up many times. This sequence joins TRBV28 and TRBJ2-1, with TRBD2 matching 16 bases. V dropped 11 bases and J dropped 0; count of bases not matched to a gene: 7. Germline loops: CDR1 MDHEN, CDR2 SYDVKM. The CDR3 extends over 17 amino acids. The CDR3: CASQGTSGRDSYNEQFF. CDR3 DNA: TGTGCCTCACAAGGGACTAGCGGGAGGGACTCCTACAATGAGCAGTTCTTC.

Concerning this clonotype: A read error may produce the germline difference seen at one junction end. The chain uses TRBV12-3 or TRBV12-4 and TRBJ1-2; D is perhaps TRBD1 (5 bases). This CDR3 spans 15 amino acids. This CDR3 is CASSLRRVYVYGYAF. CDR3 nucleotide sequence: TGTGCCAGCAGTTTACGCAGGGTTTATGTCTATGGCTACGCCTTC.

The chain links TRBV20-1 to TRBJ2-7; D gene uncertain. The CDR3 extends over 10 amino acids. Looked up from germline, CDR1 is DFQATT and CDR2 is SNEGSKA (reference sequence). Trimming removed 5 bases at V and 3 bases at J, with 5 bases between. The CDR3 DNA sequence: TGCAGTGCTTATAACTACGAGCAGTACTTC. Translation gives CSAYNYEQYF.

The V gene is TRBV27, the J gene TRBJ1-2; D unclear. V was trimmed by 6 bases and J by 1 base, leaving 18 bases between them. This CDR3 contains 16 residues. Germline CDR1 reads MNHEY; CDR2 reads SMNVEV (reference sequence). The CDR3 DNA is TGTGCCAGCAGCCCATTGGGGAGACCCCTTAACTATGGCTACACCTTC. It is translated as CASSPLGRPLNYGYTF.

This clonotype occurred many times. The genes are TRBV7-6 and TRBJ2-7, with TRBD2 matching over 8 bases. V shed 5 bases and J 0 bases; nucleotides not matched to a gene: 12. Germline CDR1 and CDR2: SGHVS and FNYEAQ. The CDR3 is made up of 17 amino acids. This CDR3 is CASSPMLAGKYSYEQYF. CDR3 DNA sequence: TGTGCCAGCAGCCCCATGCTAGCGGGCAAATACTCCTACGAGCAGTACTTC.

Ten or more counts support this clonotype. The V gene is TRBV4-1, the J gene TRBJ2-1, with D unresolved. The CDR3 runs 12 residues. The V end lost 0 bases, the J end lost 7 bases, and 4 bases lay between the germline ends. Germline V lookup: CDR1 MGHRA, CDR2 YSYEKL. In DNA, the CDR3 is TGCGCCAGCAGCCAAGAGGAGAATGAGCAGTTCTTC. It is translated as CASSQEENEQFF.

This clonotype was seen ten or more times. The chain is built from TRBV12-3 or TRBV12-4 and TRBJ2-3; 8 nucleotides match TRBD1. The ends lost 10 bases at V and 2 bases at J; junction bases unmatched: 5. The CDR3 extends over 13 amino acids. The CDR3 nucleotides read TGTGCCACCCGGGACAGGCTCACAGATACGCAGTATTTT. It codes for CATRDRLTDTQYF.

A remark on this clonotype: A much larger clone lies one base from this, so it may be a read error. The V call is TRBV2, the J call TRBJ2-3; 13 bases fit TRBD2. The CDR3 is 15 amino acids. The germline V gene has CDR1 SNHLY and CDR2 FYNNEI. V trimming: 6 bases; J trimming: 2 bases; junction bases outside the gene matches: 2. CDR3 in amino acids: CASRGLAGFTDTQYF. Written as DNA, the CDR3 is TGTGCCAGCAGGGGACTAGCGGGGTTCACAGATACGCAGTATTTT.

CDR3 DNA sequence: TGTGCCACCAGTGATCAGCGGGCGGGAACCTACAATGAGCAGTTCTTC. It is translated as CATSDQRAGTYNEQFF. This chain links TRBV24-1 with TRBJ2-1; tentatively, D is TRBD2 (6 bases). Looked up from germline, CDR1 is KGHDR and CDR2 is SFDVKD. The CDR3 has 16 residues. With 3 bases removed from V and 2 bases from J, the gap between germline ends came to 13 bases.